The clone carrying this TCR beta chain was seen a few times. This sample is drawn from a study of molecular identifiers for immune sequencing clone quantification. In TCRdb, the PCR reads were re-called with MiXCR into one record per CDR3 protein. Of about 68,000 distinct CDR3 sequences in the sample, 18% were seen once. Naive CD8 sequencing libraries were generated from approximately 20,000 to 1,000,000 sorted cells, with 10%, 30% or 50% RNA as input. Per germline, CDR1 MGHRA and CDR2 YSYEKL. V was pared by 5 bases and J by 5 bases, with 13 bases between. The CDR3 spans 13 residues. This TCR was sampled from a human donor in good health. Some libraries in this study had Jurkat cell RNA spiked in. The chain couples TRBV4-1 to TRBJ2-7, with a possible D match to TRBD2 (5 bases). The source material was naive CD8+ T cells from blood, with Jurkat cell RNA spiked in. The subset is: FACS-sorted CD8+CD4-CCR7+CD45RA+ naive T cells. This CDR3 is CASSNPAGHEQYF. CDR3 nucleotides: TGCGCCAGCAGCAACCCGGCGGGTCACGAGCAGTACTTC.